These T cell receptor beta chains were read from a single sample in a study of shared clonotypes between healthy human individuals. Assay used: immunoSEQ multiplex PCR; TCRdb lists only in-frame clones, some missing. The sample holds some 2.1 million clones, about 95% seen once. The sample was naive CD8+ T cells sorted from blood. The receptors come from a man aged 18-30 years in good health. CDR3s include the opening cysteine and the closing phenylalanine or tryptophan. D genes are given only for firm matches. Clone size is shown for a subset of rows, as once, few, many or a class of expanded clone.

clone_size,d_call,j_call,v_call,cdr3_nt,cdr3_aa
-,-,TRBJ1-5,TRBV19,TGTGCCAGTAGTATCTTCGCGGGGCTCAATCAGCCCCAGCATTTT,CASSIFAGLNQPQHF
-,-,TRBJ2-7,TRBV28,TGTGCCAGCAGTCACCCCCCTGGGGAGCAGTACTTC,CASSHPPGEQYF
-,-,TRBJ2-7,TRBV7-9,TGTGCCAGCAGCTTGTTGGCCTACGAGCAGTACTTC,CASSLLAYEQYF
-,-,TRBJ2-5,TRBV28,TGTGCCAGCAGCCTTGCCTCGGGGGAAGAGACCCAGTACTTC,CASSLASGEETQYF
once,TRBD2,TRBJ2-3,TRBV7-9,TGTGCCAGCAGCTTTACGGAGCGGGGGACAGATACGCAGTATTTT,CASSFTERGTDTQYF
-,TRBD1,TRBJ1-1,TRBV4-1,TGCGCCAGCAGCCCCCTGGGACAGGACTTGAACACTGAAGCTTTCTTT,CASSPLGQDLNTEAFF
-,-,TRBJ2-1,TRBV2,TGTGCCAACGGGAAGGGGGCGGGAGAGCAGTTCTTC,CANGKGAGEQFF
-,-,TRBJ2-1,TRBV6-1,TGTGCCAGTGAAGATAAGATAAGCTCCTACAATGAGCAGTTCTTC,CASEDKISSYNEQFF
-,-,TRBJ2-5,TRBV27,TGTGCCAGCAGTTTATCTTTTCAATCCGGAGAGACCCAGTACTTC,CASSLSFQSGETQYF
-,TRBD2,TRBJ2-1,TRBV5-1,TGCGCCAGCAGCCCCGGGACTAGCGGGGCCTTATACAATGAGCAGTTCTTC,CASSPGTSGALYNEQFF
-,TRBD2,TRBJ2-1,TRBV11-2,TGTGCCAGCAGGGAGGGACTAGCTGTCGAGCAGTTCTTC,CASREGLAVEQFF
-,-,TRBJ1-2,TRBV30,TGTGCCTGGAGTATAGAAGACAGGAGTCCGGGCTACACCTTC,CAWSIEDRSPGYTF
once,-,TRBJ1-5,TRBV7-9,TGTGCCAGCAGCTTAGATACGCAGCCCCAGCATTTT,CASSLDTQPQHF
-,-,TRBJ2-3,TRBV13,TGTGCCAGCAGCTCGTGGTCCACGGCAGGAAGCACAGATACGCAGTATTTT,CASSSWSTAGSTDTQYF
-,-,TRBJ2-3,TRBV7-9,TGTGCCAGCAGCTTAGGGAGCACAGATACGCAGTATTTT,CASSLGSTDTQYF
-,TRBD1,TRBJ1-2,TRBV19,TGTGCCAGTAGGGAGACAGGGATCTTCAATGGCTACACCTTC,CASRETGIFNGYTF
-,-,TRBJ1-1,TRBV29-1,TGCAGCGTCGCATACGCTGAAGCTTTCTTT,CSVAYAEAFF
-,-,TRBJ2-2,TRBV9,TGTGCCAGCAGCGTAGGTGACGACGGGGAGCTGTTTTTT,CASSVGDDGELFF
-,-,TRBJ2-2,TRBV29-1,TGCAGCGTTGTTGTCAGGGACACCGGGGAGCTGTTTTTT,CSVVVRDTGELFF
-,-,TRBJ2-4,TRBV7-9,TGTGCCAGCAGCTCGACAGGAGGAGTTGGCATTCAGTACTTC,CASSSTGGVGIQYF
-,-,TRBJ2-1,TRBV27,TGTGCCAGCAGTTTAACCGGAGTGGGCAATGAGCAGTTCTTC,CASSLTGVGNEQFF
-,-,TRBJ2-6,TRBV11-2,TGTGCCAGCAGAGGACAGCGTGCGAGCTCTGGGGCCAACGTCCTGACTTTC,CASRGQRASSGANVLTF
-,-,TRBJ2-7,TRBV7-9,TGTGCCAGCAGCTTCCGGGACACGGAGTTCGAGCAGTACTTC,CASSFRDTEFEQYF
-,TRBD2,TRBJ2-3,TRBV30,TGTGCCTGGAGTCCTACGACGGCGGGAGATTCAGATACGCAGTATTTT,CAWSPTTAGDSDTQYF